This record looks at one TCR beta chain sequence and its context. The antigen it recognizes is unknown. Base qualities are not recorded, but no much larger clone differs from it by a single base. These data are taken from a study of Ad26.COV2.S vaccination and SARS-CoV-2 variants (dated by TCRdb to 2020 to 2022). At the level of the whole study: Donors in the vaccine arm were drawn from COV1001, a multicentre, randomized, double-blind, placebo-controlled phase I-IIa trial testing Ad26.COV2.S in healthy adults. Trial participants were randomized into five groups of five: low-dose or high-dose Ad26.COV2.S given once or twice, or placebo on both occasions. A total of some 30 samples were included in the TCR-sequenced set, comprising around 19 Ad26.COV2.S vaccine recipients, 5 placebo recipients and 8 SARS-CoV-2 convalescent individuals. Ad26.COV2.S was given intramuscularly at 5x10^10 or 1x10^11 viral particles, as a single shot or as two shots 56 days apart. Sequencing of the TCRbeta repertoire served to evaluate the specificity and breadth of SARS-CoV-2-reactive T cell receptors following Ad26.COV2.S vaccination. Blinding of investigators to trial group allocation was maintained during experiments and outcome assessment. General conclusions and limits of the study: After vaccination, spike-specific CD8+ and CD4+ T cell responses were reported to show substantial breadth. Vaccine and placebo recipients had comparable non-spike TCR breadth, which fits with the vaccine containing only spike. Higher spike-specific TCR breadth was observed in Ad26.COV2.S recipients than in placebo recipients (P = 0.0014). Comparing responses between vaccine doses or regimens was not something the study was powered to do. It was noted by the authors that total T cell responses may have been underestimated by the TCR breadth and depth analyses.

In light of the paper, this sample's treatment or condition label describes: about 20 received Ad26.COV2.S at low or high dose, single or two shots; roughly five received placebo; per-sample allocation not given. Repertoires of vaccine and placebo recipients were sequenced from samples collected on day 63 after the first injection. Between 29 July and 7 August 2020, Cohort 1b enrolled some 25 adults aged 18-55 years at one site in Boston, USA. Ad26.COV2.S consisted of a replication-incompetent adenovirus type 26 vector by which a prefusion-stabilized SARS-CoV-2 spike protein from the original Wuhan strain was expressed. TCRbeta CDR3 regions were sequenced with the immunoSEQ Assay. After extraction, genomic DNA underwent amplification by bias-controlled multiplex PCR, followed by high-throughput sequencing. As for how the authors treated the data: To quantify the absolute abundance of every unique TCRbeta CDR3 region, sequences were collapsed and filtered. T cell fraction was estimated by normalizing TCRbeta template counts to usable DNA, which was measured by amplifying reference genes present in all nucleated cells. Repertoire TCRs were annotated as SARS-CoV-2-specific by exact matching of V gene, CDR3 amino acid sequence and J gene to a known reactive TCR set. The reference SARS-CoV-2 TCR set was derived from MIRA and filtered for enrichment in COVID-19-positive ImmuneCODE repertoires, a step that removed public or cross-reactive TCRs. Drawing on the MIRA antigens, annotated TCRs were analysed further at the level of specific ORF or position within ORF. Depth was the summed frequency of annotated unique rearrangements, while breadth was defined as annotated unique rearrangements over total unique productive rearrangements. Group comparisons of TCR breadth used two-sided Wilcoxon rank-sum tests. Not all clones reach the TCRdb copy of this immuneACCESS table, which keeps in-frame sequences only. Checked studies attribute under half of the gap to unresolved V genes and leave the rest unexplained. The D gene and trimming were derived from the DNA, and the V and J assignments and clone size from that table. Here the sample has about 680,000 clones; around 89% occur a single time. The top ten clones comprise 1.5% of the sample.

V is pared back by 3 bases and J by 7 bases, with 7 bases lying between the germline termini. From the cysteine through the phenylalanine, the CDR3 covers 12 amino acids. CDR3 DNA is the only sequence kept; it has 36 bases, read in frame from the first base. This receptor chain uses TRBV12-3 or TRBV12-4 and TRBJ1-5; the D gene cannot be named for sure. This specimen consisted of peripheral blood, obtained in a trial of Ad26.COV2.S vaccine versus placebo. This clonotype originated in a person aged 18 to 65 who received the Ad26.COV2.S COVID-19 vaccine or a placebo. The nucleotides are TGTGCCAGCAGTTTTTCCCAACAGCCCCAGCATTTT. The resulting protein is CASSFSQQPQHF.